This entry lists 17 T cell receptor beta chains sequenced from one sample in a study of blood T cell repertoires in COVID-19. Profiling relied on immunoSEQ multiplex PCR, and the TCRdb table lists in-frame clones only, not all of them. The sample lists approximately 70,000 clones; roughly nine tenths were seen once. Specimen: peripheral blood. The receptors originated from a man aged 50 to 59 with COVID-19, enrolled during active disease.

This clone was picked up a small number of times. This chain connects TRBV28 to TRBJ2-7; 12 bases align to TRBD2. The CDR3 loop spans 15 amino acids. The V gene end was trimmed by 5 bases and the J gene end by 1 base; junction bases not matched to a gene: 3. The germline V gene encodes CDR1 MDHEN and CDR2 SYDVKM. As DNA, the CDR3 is TGTGCCAGCAGTACCGGACTAGCGGGGTCCTACGAGCAGTACTTC. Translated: CASSTGLAGSYEQYF. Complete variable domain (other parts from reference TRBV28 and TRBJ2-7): DVKVTQSSRYLVKRTGEKVFLECVQDMDHENMFWYRQDPGLGLRLIYFSYDVKMKEKGDIPEGYSVSREKKERFSLILESASTNQTSMYLCASSTGLAGSYEQYFGPGTRLTVT.

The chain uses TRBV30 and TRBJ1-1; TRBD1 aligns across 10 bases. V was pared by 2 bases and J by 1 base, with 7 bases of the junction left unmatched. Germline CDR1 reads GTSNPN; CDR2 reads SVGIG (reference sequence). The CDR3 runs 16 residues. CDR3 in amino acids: CAWSLGDRGRNTEAFF. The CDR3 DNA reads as TGTGCCTGGAGTCTAGGGGACAGGGGACGGAACACTGAAGCTTTCTTT. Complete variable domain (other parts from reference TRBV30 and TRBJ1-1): SQTIHQWPATLVQPVGSPLSLECTVEGTSNPNLYWYRQAAGRGLQLLFYSVGIGQISSEVPQNLSASRPQDRQFILSSKKLLLSDSGFYLCAWSLGDRGRNTEAFFGQGTRLTVV.

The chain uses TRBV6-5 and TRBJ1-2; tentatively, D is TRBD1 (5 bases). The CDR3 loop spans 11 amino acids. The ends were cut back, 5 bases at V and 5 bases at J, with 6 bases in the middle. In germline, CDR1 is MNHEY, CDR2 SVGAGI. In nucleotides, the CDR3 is TGTGCCAGCAGTCAGGGATATGGCTACACCTTC. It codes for CASSQGYGYTF.

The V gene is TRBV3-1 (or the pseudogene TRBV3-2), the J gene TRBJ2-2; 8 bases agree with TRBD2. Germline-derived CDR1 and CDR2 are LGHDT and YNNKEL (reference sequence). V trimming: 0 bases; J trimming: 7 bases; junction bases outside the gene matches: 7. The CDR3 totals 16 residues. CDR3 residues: CASSQESGSSVGELFF. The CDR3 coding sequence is TGTGCCAGCAGCCAAGAAAGCGGGAGTTCGGTCGGGGAGCTGTTTTTT.

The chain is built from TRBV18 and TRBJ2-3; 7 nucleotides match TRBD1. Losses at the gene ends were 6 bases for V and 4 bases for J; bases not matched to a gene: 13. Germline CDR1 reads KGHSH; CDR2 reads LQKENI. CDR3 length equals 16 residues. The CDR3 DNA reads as TGTGCCAGCTCCCGTTCGTTACAGGGGATTGCAGATACGCAGTATTTT. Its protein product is CASSRSLQGIADTQYF. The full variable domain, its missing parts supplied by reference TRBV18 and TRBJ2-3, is NAGVMQNPRHLVRRRGQEARLRCSPMKGHSHVYWYRQLPEEGLKFMVYLQKENIIDESGMPKERFSAEFPKEGPSILRIQQVVRGDSAAYFCASSRSLQGIADTQYFGPGTRLTVL.

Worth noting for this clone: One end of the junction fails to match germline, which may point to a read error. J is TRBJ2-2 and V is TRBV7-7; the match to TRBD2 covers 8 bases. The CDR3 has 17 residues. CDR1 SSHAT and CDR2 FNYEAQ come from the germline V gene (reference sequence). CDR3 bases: TGTGCTAGCAGCTTAGCGTACGGGGGGGACGGCACCGGGGAGCTGTTTTTT. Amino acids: CASSLAYGGDGTGELFF.

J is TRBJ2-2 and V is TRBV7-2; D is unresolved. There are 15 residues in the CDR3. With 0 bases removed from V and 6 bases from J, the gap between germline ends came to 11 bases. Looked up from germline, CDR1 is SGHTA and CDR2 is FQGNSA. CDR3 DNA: TGTGCCAGCAGCTTAGCCCTCGGTGGTGCCGGGGAGCTGTTTTTT. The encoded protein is CASSLALGGAGELFF.

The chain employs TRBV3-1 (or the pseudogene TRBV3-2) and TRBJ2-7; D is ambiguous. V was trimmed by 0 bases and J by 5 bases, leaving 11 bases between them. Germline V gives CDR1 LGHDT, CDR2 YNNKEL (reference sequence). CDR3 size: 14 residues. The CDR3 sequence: CASSQDDRVNEQYF. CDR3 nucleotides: TGTGCCAGCAGCCAAGATGATCGGGTGAACGAGCAGTACTTC.

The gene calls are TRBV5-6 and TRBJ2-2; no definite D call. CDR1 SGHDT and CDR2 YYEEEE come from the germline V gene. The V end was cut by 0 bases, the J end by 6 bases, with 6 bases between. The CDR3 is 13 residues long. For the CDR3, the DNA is TGTGCCAGCAGCTTGGTAGAGTCCGGGGAGCTGTTTTTT. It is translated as CASSLVESGELFF.

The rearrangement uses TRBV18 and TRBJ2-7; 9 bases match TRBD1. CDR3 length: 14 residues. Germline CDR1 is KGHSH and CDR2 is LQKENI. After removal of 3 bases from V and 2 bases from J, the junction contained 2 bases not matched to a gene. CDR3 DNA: TGTGCCAGCTCACCGGGACAGGGACCCTACGAGCAGTACTTC. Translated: CASSPGQGPYEQYF.

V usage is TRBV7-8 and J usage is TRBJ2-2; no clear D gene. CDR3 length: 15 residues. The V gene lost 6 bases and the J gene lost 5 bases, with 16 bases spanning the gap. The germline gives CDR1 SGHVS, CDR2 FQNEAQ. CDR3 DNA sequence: TGTGCCAGCAGTCTGATGGGTGGAGTGACCGGGGAGCTGTTTTTT. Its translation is CASSLMGGVTGELFF.

CDR3 protein: CATSDFERGRETQYF. Written as DNA, the CDR3 is TGTGCCACCAGTGATTTCGAAAGGGGAAGGGAGACCCAGTACTTC. V and J are TRBV24-1 and TRBJ2-5; D may be TRBD1 (5 bases). The CDR3 sequence is 15 residues long. V was trimmed by 1 base and J by 5 bases, leaving 13 bases between them. Germline CDR1 reads KGHDR; CDR2 reads SFDVKD.

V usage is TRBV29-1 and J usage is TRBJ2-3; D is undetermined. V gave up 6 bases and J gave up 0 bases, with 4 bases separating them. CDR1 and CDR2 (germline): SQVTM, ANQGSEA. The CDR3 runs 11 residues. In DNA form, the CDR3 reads TGCAGCGTCCAAAGCACAGATACGCAGTATTTT. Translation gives CSVQSTDTQYF.

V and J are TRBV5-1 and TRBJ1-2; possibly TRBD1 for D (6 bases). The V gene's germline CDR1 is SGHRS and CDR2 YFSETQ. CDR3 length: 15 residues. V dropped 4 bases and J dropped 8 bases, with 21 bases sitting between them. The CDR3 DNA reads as TGCGCCAGCAGCCTCGCGGGGGGCCCCGGATGGGGCTACACCTTC. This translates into CASSLAGGPGWGYTF. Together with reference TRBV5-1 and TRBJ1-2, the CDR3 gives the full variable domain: KAGVTQTPRYLIKTRGQQVTLSCSPISGHRSVSWYQQTPGQGLQFLFEYFSETQRNKGNFPGRFSGRQFSNSRSEMNVSTLELGDSALYLCASSLAGGPGWGYTFGSGTRLTVV.

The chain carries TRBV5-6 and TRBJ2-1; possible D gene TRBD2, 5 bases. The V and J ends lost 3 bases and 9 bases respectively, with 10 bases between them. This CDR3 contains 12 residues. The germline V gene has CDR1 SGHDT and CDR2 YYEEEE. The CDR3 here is CASSYGGGEQFF. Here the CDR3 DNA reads TGTGCCAGCAGCTACGGAGGAGGTGAGCAGTTCTTC.

CDR3 in DNA: TGTGCCAGTAGTGGCTCAGGAGATACGCAGTATTTT. Translated: CASSGSGDTQYF. The chain links TRBV19 to TRBJ2-3; D is uncertain. CDR1 and CDR2 (germline): LNHDA, SQIVND (reference sequence). This CDR3 comprises 12 residues. Trimming removed 5 bases from V and 5 bases from J, with 8 bases in between.

CDR3 sequence (DNA): TGTGCCAGCAGCCGAGTTAACGAGCAGTACTTC. As protein: CASSRVNEQYF. The chain employs TRBV11-2 and TRBJ2-7; D gene unclear. V was shortened by 5 bases and J by 5 bases, with 7 bases between the two germline ends. Germline values: CDR1 SGHAT, CDR2 FQNNGV. CDR3 length equals 11 residues.